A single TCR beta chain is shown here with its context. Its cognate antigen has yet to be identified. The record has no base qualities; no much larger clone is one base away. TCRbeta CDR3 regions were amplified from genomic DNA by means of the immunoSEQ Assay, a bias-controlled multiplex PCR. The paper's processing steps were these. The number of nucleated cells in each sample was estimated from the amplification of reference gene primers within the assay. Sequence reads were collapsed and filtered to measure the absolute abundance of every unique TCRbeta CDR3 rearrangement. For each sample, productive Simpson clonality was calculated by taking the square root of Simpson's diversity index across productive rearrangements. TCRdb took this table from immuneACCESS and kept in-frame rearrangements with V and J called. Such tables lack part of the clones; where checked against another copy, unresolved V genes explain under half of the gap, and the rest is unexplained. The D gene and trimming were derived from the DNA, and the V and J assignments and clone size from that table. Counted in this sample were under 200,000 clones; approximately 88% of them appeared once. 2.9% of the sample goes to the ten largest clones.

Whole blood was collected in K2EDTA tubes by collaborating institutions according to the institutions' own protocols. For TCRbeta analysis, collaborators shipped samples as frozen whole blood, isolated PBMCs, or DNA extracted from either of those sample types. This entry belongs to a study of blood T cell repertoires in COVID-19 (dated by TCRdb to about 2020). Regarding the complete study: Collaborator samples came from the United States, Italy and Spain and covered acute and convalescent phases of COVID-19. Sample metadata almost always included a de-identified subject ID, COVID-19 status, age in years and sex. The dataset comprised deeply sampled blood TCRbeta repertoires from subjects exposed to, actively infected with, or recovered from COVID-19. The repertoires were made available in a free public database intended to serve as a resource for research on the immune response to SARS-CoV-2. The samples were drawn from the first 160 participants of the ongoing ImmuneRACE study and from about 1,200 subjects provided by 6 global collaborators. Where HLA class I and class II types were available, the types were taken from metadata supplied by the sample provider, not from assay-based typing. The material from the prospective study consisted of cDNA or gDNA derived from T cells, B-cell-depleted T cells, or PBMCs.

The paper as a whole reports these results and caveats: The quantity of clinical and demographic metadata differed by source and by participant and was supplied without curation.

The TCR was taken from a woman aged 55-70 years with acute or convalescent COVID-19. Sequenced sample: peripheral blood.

The DNA is TGTGCCAGCAGTTTAAGCCTGGGACAGGGCTACTTC. Its translation reads: CASSLSLGQGYF. The sequence joins TRBV2 to TRBJ2-7; 9 middle bases align to TRBD1. The CDR3 goes from the cysteine to the phenylalanine over 12 residues. Just CDR3 DNA is preserved here, 36 bases in frame from base 1. CDR1 and CDR2 are drawn from the germline V gene: SNHLY, FYNNEI. The V end gives up 5 bases and the J end 13 bases, leaving 9 bases in the junction not matched to a gene.